The clone carrying this TCR beta chain was observed at least ten times. These data come from a study of human T cells and chemical hapten exposure. Study as a whole: Mainly, slight library volume differences in the pool made TCR yields vary.

Germline CDR1 and CDR2: MGHDK and SYGVNS. The CDR3 sequence is 16 residues long. The germline V and J ends were trimmed by 1 base and 6 bases, with 13 bases remaining between them. Via MiXCR, TCRdb re-called the RACE reads, giving one row per CDR3 protein. The sample records about 40,000 distinct CDR3 sequences, less than 3.5% being singletons. Time point specified: patch test 2, 6 weeks after DPC sensitization. Treatment here: therapeutic diphenylcyclopropenone sensitization with weekly scalp DPC. Sample: whole blood, taken in connection with sensitization to the hapten diphenylcyclopropenone (DPC). This clonotype was obtained from a man aged 35 to 55 with alopecia areata. Some clones in this sample may be carry-over from other donors' samples. The chain joins TRBV25-1 to TRBJ1-6, with D possibly matching TRBD1 (5 bases). This CDR3 reads CASSEWDGRFNSPLHF. The CDR3 nucleotides read TGTGCCAGCAGTGAATGGGACGGTCGGTTTAATTCACCCCTCCACTTT.